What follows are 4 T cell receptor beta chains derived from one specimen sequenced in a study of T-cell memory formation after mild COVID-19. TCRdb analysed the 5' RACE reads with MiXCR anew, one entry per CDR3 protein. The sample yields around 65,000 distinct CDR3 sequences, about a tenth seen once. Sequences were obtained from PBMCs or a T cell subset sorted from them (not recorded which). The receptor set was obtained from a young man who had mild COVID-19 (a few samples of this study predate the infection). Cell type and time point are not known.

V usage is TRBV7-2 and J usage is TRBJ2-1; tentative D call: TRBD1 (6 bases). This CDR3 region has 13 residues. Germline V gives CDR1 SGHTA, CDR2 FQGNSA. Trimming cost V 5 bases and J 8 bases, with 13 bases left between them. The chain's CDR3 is CASSMIRGDEQFF. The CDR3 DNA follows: TGTGCCAGCAGCATGATCAGGGGTGATGAGCAGTTCTTC.

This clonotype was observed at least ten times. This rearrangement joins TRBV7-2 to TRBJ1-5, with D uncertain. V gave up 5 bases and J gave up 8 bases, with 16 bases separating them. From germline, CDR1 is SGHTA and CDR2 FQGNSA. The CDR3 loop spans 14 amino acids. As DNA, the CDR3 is TGTGCCAGCAGCCCCTCAGGCCTTGGGGAGCCCCAGCATTTT. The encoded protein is CASSPSGLGEPQHF.

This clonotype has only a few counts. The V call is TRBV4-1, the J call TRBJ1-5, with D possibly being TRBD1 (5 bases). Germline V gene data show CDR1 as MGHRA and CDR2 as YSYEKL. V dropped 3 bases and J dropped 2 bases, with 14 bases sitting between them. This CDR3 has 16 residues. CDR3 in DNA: TGCGCCAGCAGCCAGTCCGCAGGGTCGGGCAATCAGCCCCAGCATTTT. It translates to CASSQSAGSGNQPQHF.

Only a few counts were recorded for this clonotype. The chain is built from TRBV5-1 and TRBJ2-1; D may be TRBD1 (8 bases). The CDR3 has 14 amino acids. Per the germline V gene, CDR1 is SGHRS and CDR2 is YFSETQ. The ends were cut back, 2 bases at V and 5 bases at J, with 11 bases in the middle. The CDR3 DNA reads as TGCGCCAGCAGCTTCACAGGGGGGGACAATGAGCAGTTCTTC. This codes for CASSFTGGDNEQFF. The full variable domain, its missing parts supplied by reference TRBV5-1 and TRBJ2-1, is KAGVTQTPRYLIKTRGQQVTLSCSPISGHRSVSWYQQTPGQGLQFLFEYFSETQRNKGNFPGRFSGRQFSNSRSEMNVSTLELGDSALYLCASSFTGGDNEQFFGPGTRLTVL.